The next 8 T cell receptor beta chains were all read from a single sample in a study of shared clonotypes between healthy human individuals. TCRdb's copy holds only in-frame clones and misses some; the assay was immunoSEQ multiplex PCR. Among about 680,000 clones listed, 90% to 95% were seen once. CD8 cells regarded as naive lacked CD45RO, were positively chosen for CCR7, and omitted terminally differentiated effector memory CD45RA+ cells. The sequenced sample was naive CD8+ T cells sorted from blood. The receptors come from a man between 25 and 39 years old in good health.

With respect to this clone: The sample contains more than one DNA sequence encoding this CDR3. The chain has TRBV4-1 and TRBJ2-1; 10 bases fit TRBD2. The CDR3 spans 16 residues. After removal of 1 base from V and 4 bases from J, the junction contained 4 bases not matched to a gene. Germline V gives CDR1 MGHRA, CDR2 YSYEKL. CDR3 in DNA: TGCGCCAGCAGCCAAGCCGGGACTAGCGTTTACAATGAGCAGTTCTTC. Translating gives CASSQAGTSVYNEQFF.

This sequence joins TRBV28 and TRBJ2-1; 13 bases line up with TRBD2. V lost 6 bases and J lost 5; bases outside the gene matches: 7. Germline CDR1 is MDHEN and CDR2 is SYDVKM. The CDR3 runs 16 residues. CDR3 nucleotide sequence: TGTGCCAGCAGCCGGACTAGCGGGAGTGTCAACAATGAGCAGTTCTTC. Its translation: CASSRTSGSVNNEQFF.

The gene calls are TRBV5-1 and TRBJ2-3; 16 bases are a match to TRBD2. With 3 bases clipped from V and 4 bases from J, the junction kept 8 bases outside the gene matches. The CDR3 has 18 amino acids. Germline V gene data show CDR1 as SGHRS and CDR2 as YFSETQ. The CDR3 spells CASSSGTSGRAPADTQYF. The DNA of the CDR3 is TGCGCCAGCAGCTCCGGGACTAGCGGGAGGGCCCCGGCAGATACGCAGTATTTT.

J is TRBJ2-5 and V is TRBV4-3; TRBD2 agrees at 7 bases. The CDR3 spans 16 residues. CDR1 is LGHNA and CDR2 is YSLEER in the germline V gene. V was pared by 0 bases and J by 0 bases, with 4 bases of the junction left unmatched. The CDR3 here is CASSQDLGGDQETQYF. The CDR3 DNA sequence: TGCGCCAGCAGCCAAGATCTGGGAGGGGACCAAGAGACCCAGTACTTC.

This clone has only one observation. The V gene is TRBV9, the J gene TRBJ2-1; no definite D call. The CDR3 consists of 12 residues. The germline gives CDR1 SGDLS, CDR2 YYNGEE. The V end lost 3 bases, the J end lost 7 bases, and 8 bases lay between the germline ends. CDR3 sequence: CASSGHSNEQFF. CDR3 sequence (DNA): TGTGCCAGCAGCGGCCACAGTAATGAGCAGTTCTTC.

This chain joins TRBV15 and TRBJ1-1; no definite D call. In germline, CDR1 is LNHNV, CDR2 YYDKDF (reference sequence). The CDR3 covers 15 residues. The germline V and J ends were trimmed by 8 bases and 2 bases, with 18 bases remaining between them. The CDR3 region is CATSLEVTINTEAFF. The CDR3 DNA reads as TGTGCCACCTCTTTAGAGGTAACGATAAACACTGAAGCTTTCTTT. The whole variable domain, filled in from reference TRBV15 and TRBJ1-1, reads DAMVIQNPRYQVTQFGKPVTLSCSQTLNHNVMYWYQQKSSQAPKLLFHYYDKDFNNEADTPDNFQSRRPNTSFCFLDIRSPGLGDTAMYLCATSLEVTINTEAFFGQGTRLTVV.

The gene calls are TRBV5-1 and TRBJ2-1, with D perhaps matching TRBD2 (5 bases). V was cut by 1 base and J by 5 bases, with 10 bases left in between. Germline values: CDR1 SGHRS, CDR2 YFSETQ. CDR3 size: 14 residues. The CDR3 sequence is CASSLTGINNEQFF. The CDR3 coding sequence is TGCGCCAGCAGCTTGACCGGGATCAACAATGAGCAGTTCTTC.

This chain links TRBV7-3 with TRBJ2-1, with 9 bases identical to TRBD2. The trim removed 6 bases at V and 0 bases at J, leaving 3 bases unmatched. This CDR3 region has 15 residues. Germline V gene lookup returns CDR1 SGHTA and CDR2 FQGTGA. CDR3 amino acids: CASSSSGVSYNEQFF. The CDR3 coding sequence is TGTGCCAGCAGTTCTAGCGGGGTCTCCTACAATGAGCAGTTCTTC.